This T cell receptor (beta chain) derives from a study of blood T cells in healthy people across ages. Across the study: Template switching retrieved approximately one barcoded beta molecule for each two T cells. Overall study findings and caveats: There were more naive CD4+ cells and higher diversity in long-lived donors than in aged donors.

Trimming cost V 4 bases and J 8 bases, with 9 bases left between them. The germline V gene has CDR1 SGHVS and CDR2 FQNEAQ. The CDR3 runs 12 residues. A J-beta primer mix and a sample-barcoded 5' primer were used in a second PCR of roughly 6 to 11 cycles. All cDNA molecules were each tagged by a template-switch adaptor with 12 random nucleotides. TCRdb re-called the 5' RACE reads through MiXCR, storing one row per CDR3 protein. The sample lists approximately 600,000 distinct CDR3 sequences, about 54% occurring once. The amount of total RNA extracted per sample was at least 6 micrograms. Details on this clonotype: What it recognizes is unknown.

This chain joins TRBV7-8 and TRBJ2-1; no clear D. The TCR was taken from a man between 60 and 75 years old in good health. The sequencing sample was made of blood. CDR3 residues: CASSSEPHEQFF. The CDR3 DNA is TGTGCCAGCAGCTCCGAGCCCCATGAGCAGTTCTTC. Combining the CDR3 with reference TRBV7-8 and TRBJ2-1 gives the whole variable domain GAGVSQSPRYKVAKRGQDVALRCDPISGHVSLFWYQQALGQGPEFLTYFQNEAQLDKSGLPSDRFFAERPEGSVSTLKIQRTQQEDSAVYLCASSSEPHEQFFGPGTRLTVL.